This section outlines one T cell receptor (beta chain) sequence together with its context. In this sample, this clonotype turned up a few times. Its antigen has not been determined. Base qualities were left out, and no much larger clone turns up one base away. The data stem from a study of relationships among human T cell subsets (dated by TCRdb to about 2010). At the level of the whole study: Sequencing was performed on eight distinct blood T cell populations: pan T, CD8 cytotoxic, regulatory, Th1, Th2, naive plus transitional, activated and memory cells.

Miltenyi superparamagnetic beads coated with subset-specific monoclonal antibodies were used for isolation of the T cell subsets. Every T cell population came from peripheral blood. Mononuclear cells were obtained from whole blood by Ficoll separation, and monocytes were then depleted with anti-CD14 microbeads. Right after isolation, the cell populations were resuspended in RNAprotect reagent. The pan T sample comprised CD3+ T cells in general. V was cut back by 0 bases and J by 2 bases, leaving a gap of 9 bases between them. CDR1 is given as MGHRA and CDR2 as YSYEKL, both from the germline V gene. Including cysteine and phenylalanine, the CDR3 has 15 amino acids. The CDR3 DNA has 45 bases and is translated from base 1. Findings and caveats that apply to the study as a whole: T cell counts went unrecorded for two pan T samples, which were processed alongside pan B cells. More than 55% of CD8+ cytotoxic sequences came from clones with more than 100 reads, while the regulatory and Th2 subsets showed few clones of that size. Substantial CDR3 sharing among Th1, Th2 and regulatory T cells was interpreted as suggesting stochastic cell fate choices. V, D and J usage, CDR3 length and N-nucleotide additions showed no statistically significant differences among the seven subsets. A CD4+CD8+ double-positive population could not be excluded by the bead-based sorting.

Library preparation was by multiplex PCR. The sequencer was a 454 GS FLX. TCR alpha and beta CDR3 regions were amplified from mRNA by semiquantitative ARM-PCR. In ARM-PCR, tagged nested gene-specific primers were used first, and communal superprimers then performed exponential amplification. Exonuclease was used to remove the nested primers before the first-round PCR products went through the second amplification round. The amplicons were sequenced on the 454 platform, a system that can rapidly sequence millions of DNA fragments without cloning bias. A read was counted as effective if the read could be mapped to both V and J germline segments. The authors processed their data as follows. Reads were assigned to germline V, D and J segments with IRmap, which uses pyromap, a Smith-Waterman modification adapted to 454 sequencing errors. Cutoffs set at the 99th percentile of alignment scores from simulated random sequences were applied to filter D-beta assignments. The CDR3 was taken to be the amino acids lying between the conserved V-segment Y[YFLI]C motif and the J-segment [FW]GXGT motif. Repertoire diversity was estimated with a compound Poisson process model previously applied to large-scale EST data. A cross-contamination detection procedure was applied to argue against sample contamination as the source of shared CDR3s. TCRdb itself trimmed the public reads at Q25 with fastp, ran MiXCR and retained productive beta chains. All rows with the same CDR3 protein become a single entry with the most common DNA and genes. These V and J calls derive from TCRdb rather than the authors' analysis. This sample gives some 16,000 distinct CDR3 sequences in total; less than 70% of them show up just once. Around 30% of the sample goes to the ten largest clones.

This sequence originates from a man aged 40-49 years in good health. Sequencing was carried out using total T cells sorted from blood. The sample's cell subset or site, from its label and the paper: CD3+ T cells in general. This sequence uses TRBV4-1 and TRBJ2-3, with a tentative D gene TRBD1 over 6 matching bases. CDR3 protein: CASSQENRDTDTQYF. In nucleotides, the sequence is TGCGCCAGCAGCCAAGAAAACAGGGACACAGATACGCAGTATTTT.